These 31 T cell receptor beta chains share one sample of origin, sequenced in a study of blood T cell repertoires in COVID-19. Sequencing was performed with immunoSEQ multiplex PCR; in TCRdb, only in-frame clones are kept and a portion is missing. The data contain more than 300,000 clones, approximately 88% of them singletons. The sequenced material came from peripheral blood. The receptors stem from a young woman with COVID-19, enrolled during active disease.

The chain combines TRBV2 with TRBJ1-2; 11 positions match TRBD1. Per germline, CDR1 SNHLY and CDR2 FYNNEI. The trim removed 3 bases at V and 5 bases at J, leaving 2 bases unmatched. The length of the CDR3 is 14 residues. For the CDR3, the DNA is TGTGCCAGCAGTGACGGGACAGGGGGATATGGCTACACCTTC. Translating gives CASSDGTGGYGYTF.

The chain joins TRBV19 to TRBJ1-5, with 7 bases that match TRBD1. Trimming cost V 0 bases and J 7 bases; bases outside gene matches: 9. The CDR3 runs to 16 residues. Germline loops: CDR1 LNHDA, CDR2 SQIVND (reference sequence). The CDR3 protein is CASSIDGAGGKQPQHF. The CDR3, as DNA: TGTGCCAGTAGTATAGATGGAGCAGGGGGTAAGCAGCCCCAGCATTTT.

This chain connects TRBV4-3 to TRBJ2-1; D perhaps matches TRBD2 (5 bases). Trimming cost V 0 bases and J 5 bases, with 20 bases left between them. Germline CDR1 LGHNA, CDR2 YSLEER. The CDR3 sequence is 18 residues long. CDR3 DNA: TGCGCCAGCAGCCAAGATTTCAGAGGCATCGTCGGGGACAATGAGCAGTTCTTC. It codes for CASSQDFRGIVGDNEQFF.

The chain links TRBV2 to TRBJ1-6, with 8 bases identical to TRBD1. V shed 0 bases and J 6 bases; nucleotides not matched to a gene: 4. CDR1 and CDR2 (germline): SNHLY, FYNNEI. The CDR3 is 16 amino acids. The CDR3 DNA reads TGTGCCAGCAGTGAAGCCGGGGACAGGTTTAATTCACCCCTCCACTTT. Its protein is CASSEAGDRFNSPLHF. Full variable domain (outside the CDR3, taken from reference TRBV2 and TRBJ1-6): EPEVTQTPSHQVTQMGQEVILRCVPISNHLYFYWYRQILGQKVEFLVSFYNNEISEKSEIFDDQFSVERPDGSNFTLKIRSTKLEDSAMYFCASSEAGDRFNSPLHFGNGTRLTVT.

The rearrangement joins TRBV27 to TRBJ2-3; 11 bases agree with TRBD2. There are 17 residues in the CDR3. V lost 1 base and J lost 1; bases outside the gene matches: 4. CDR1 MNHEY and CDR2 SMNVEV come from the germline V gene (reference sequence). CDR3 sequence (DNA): TGTGCCAGCAGTTTATTAATAGCGGGGGGGGGCACAGATACGCAGTATTTT. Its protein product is CASSLLIAGGGTDTQYF.

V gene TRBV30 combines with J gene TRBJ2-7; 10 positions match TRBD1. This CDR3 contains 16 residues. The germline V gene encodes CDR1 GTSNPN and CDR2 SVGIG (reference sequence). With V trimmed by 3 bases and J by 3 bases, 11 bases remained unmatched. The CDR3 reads CAWRGWGTGVSYEQYF. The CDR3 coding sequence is TGTGCCTGGAGAGGATGGGGGACAGGGGTGAGCTACGAGCAGTACTTC.

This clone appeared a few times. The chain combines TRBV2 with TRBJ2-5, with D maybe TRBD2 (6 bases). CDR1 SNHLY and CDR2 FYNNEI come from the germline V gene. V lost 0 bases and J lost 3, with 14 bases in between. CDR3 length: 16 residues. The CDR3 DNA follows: TGTGCCAGCAGTGAAGCGCTGGGGGGATTGAAAGAGACCCAGTACTTC. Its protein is CASSEALGGLKETQYF.

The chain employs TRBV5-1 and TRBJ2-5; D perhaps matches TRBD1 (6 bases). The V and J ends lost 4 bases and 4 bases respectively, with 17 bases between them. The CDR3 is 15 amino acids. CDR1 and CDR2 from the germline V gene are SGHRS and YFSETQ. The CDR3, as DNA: TGCGCCAGCAGCCTCGGGACACTCCGGCGAGAGACCCAGTACTTC. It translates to CASSLGTLRRETQYF. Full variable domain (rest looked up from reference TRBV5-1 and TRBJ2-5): KAGVTQTPRYLIKTRGQQVTLSCSPISGHRSVSWYQQTPGQGLQFLFEYFSETQRNKGNFPGRFSGRQFSNSRSEMNVSTLELGDSALYLCASSLGTLRRETQYFGPGTRLLVL.

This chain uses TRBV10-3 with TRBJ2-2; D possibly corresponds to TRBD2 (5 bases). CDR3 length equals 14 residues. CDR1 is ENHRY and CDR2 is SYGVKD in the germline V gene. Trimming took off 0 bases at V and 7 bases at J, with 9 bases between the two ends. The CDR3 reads CAISESGMGGELFF. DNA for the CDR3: TGTGCCATCAGTGAGTCCGGGATGGGCGGGGAGCTGTTTTTT.

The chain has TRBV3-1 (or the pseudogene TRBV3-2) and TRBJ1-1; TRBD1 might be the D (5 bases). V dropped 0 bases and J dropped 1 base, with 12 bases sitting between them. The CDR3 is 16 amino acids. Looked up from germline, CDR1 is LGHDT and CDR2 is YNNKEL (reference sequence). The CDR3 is CASSQDGGAGNTEAFF. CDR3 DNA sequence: TGTGCCAGCAGCCAAGATGGAGGGGCCGGGAACACTGAAGCTTTCTTT.

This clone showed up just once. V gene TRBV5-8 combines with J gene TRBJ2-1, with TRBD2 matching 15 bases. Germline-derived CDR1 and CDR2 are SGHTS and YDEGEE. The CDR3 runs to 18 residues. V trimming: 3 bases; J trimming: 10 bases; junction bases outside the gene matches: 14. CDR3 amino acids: CASSYGTSGGLIAEEQFF. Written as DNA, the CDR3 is TGTGCCAGCAGCTATGGGACTAGCGGGGGGCTCATAGCTGAGGAGCAGTTCTTC.

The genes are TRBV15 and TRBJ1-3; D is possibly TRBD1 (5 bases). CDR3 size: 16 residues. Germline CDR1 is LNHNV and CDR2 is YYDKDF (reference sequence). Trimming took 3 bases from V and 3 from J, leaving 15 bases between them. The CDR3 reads CATSRVEGVDGNTIYF. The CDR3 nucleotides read TGTGCCACCAGCAGGGTGGAAGGGGTCGATGGAAACACCATATATTTT.

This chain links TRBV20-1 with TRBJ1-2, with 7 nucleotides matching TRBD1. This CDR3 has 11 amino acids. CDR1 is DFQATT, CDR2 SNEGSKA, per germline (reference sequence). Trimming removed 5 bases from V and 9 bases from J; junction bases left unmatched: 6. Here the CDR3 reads CSALTGHRYTF. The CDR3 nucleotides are TGCAGTGCTTTGACAGGGCATCGCTACACCTTC.

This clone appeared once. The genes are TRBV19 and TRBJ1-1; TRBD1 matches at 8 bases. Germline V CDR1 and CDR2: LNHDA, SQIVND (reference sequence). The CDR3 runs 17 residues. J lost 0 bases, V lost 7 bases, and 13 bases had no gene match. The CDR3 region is CASKGLGQGGVNTEAFF. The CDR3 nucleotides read TGTGCCAGTAAAGGACTCGGACAGGGAGGGGTGAACACTGAAGCTTTCTTT.

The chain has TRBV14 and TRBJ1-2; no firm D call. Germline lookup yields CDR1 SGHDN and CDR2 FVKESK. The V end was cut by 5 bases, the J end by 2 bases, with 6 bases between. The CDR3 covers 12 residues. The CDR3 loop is CASSEGNYGYTF. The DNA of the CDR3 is TGTGCCAGCAGCGAGGGAAACTATGGCTACACCTTC.

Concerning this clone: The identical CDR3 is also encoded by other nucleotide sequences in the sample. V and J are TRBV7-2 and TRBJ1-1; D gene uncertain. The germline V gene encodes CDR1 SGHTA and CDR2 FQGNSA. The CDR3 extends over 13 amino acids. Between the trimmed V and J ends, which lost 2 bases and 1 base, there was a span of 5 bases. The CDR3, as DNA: TGTGCCAGCAGCTTAAACAGGAACACTGAAGCTTTCTTT. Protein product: CASSLNRNTEAFF.

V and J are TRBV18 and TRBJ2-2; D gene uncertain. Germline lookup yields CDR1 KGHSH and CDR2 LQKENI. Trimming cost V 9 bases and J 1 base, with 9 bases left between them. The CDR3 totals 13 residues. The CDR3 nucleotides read TGTGCCAGTGTCTATGGGAACACCGGGGAGCTGTTTTTT. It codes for CASVYGNTGELFF.

The CDR3 nucleotides read TGTGCCAGCAGTGGGGTAGGAGGTGACGAAAAACTGTTTTTT. Encoded protein: CASSGVGGDEKLFF. This chain links TRBV2 with TRBJ1-4, with D uncertain. Germline CDR1 is SNHLY and CDR2 is FYNNEI. The ends were cut back, 4 bases at V and 8 bases at J, with 14 bases in the middle. The CDR3 sequence is 14 residues long.

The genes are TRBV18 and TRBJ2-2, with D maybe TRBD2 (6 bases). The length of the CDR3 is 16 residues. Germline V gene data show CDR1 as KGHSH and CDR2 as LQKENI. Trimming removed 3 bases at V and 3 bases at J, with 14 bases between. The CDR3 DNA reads TGTGCCAGCTCACCTCAATCCGGGGGAGACACCGGGGAGCTGTTTTTT. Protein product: CASSPQSGGDTGELFF.

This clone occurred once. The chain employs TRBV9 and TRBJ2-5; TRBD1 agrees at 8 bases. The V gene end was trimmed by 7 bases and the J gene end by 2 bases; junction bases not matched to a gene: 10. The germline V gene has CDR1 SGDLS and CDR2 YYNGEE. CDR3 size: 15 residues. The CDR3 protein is CASVHRQGRQETQYF. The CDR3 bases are TGTGCCAGCGTCCACAGACAGGGGAGGCAAGAGACCCAGTACTTC.

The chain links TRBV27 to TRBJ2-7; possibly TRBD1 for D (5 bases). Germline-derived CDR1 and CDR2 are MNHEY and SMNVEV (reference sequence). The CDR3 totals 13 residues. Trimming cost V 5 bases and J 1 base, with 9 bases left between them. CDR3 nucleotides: TGTGCCAGCAGTCTGACAGCTTCCTACGAGCAGTACTTC. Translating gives CASSLTASYEQYF.

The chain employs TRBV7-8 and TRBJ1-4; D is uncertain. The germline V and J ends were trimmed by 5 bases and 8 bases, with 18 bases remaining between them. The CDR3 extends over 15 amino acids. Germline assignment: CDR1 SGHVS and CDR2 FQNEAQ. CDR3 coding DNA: TGTGCCAGCAGCCTCCTCGGCGGGAGGATCGAAAAACTGTTTTTT. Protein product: CASSLLGGRIEKLFF. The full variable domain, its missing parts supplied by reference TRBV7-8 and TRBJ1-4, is GAGVSQSPRYKVAKRGQDVALRCDPISGHVSLFWYQQALGQGPEFLTYFQNEAQLDKSGLPSDRFFAERPEGSVSTLKIQRTQQEDSAVYLCASSLLGGRIEKLFFGSGTQLSVL.

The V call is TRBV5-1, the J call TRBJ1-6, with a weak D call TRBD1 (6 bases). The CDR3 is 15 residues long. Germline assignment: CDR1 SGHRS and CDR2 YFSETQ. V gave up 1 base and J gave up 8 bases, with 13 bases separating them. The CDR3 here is CASSLSPGAHSPLHF. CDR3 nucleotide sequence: TGCGCCAGCAGCTTGTCCCCAGGGGCACATTCACCCCTCCACTTT.

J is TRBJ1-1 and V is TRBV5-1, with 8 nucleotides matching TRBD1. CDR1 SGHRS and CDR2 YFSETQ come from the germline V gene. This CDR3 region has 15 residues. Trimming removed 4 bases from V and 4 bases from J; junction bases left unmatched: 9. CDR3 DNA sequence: TGCGCCAGCAGCCAGTTGGGACAGGCGCCCACTGAAGCTTTCTTT. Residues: CASSQLGQAPTEAFF.

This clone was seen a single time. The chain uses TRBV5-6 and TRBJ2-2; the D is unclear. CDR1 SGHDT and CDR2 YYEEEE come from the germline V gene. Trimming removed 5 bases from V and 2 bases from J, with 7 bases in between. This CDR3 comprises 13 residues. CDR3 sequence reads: CASRASNTGELFF. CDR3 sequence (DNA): TGTGCCAGCAGGGCCTCAAACACCGGGGAGCTGTTTTTT.

CDR3 bases: TGTGCCAGTAGACGAACGCAGGGGTACTATGGCTACACCTTC. Translated, it gives CASRRTQGYYGYTF. The chain combines TRBV19 with TRBJ1-2; possible D gene TRBD1, 6 bases. The V end was cut by 6 bases, the J end by 3 bases, with 14 bases between. This CDR3 contains 14 residues. CDR1 is LNHDA, CDR2 SQIVND, per germline (reference sequence).

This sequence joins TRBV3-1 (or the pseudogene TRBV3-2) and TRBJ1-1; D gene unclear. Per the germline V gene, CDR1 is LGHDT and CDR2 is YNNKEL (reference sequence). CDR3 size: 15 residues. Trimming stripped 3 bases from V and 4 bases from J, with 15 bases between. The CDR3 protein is CASSQTDVRGTEAFF. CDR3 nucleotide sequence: TGTGCCAGCAGCCAGACGGACGTACGGGGCACTGAAGCTTTCTTT.

The CDR3, as DNA: TGTGCCAGCAGTGATAGCGCTGAAGCTTTCTTT. This sequence encodes CASSDSAEAFF. This rearrangement joins TRBV25-1 to TRBJ1-1; no clear D. Per the germline V gene, CDR1 is MGHDK and CDR2 is SYGVNS. The CDR3 runs to 11 residues. V lost 3 bases, J lost 6 bases, and 5 bases lay in between.

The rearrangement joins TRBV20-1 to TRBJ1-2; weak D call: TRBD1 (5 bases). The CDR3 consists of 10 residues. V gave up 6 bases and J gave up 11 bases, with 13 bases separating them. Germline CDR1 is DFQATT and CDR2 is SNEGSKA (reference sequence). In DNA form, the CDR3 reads TGCAGTGCCCAGGCGGGGGGATACACCTTC. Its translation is CSAQAGGYTF.

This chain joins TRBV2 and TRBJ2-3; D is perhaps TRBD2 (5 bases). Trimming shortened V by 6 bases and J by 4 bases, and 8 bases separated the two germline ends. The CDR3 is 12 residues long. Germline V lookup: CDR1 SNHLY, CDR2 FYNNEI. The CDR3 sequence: CASRELADTQYF. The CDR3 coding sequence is TGTGCCAGCAGGGAACTAGCAGATACGCAGTATTTT.

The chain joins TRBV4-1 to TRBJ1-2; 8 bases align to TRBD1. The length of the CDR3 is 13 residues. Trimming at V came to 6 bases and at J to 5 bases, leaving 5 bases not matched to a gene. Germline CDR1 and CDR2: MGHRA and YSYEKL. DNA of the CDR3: TGCGCCAGCAGGATAGGACAGGGATATGGCTACACCTTC. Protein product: CASRIGQGYGYTF.